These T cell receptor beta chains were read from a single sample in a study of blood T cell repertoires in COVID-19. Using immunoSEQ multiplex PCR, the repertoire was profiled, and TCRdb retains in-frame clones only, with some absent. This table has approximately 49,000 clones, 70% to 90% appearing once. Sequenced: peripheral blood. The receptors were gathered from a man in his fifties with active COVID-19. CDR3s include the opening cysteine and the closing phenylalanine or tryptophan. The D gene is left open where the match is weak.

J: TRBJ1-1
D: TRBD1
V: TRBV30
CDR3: CAWSVQGATEAFF

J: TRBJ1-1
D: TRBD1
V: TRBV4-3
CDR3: CASSQDPQGAGEAFF

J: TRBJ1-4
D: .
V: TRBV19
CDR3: CATTARGLGEKLFF

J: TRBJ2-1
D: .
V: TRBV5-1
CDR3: CASRYVGGDNEQFF

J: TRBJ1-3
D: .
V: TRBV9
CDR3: CASSVSGNTIYF

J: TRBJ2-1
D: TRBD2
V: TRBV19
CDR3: CASSIWRTSGGSYNEQFF

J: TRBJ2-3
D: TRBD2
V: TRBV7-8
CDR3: CASSPPLSGGWTDTQYF

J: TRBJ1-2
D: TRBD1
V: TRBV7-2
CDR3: CASSGDSYGYTF

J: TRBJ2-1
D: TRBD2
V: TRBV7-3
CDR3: CASSPSRGGRNEQFF

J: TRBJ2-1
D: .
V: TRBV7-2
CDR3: CASSSQKSTYNEQFF

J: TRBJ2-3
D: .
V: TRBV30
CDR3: CAWGGTGPITDTQYF

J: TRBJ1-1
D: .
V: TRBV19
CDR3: CASSIGAQAGNEAFF

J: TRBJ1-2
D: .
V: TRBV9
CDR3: CASSVGGGFYGYTF

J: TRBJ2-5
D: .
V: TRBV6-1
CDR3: CASSERQKRGTQYF

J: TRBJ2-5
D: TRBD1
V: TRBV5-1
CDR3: CASRRGTEETQYF

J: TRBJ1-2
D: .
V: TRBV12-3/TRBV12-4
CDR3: CASSLDTDYGYTF

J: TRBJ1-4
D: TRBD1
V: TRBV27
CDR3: CASSPQGLANEKLFF

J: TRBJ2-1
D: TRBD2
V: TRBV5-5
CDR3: CASSLRAGGVRGEQFF

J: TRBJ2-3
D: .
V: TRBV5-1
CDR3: CASSLSGGASTDTQYF

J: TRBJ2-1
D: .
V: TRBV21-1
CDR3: CASSDGTPLRNEQFF

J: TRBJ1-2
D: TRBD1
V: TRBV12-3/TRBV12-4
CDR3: CASSLHGQEGYTF

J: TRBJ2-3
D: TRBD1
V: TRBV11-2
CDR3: CASSRGTGVGDTQYF

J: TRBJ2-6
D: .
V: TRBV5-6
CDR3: CASSSRTAGANVLTF

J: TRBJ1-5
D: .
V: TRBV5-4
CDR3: CASSLAAGEVSQPQHF

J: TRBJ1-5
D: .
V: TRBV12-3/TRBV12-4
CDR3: CASSLLGNQPQHF

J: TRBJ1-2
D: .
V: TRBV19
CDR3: CASSPQQRTVLYGYTF

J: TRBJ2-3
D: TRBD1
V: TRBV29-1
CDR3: CSASRQGVRDTQYF

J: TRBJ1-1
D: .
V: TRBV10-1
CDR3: CASNKNSETAEAFF

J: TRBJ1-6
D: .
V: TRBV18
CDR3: CASSSGTNSPLHF

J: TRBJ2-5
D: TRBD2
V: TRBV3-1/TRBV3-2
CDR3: CASSQDLASGSWGETQYF

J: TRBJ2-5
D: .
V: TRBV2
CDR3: CASSYFGTPNEETQYF

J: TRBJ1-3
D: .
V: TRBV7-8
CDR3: CASKRGWGSGNTIYF

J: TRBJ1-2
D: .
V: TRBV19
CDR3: CASSIRGNPGGNYGYTF

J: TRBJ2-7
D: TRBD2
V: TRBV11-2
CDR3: CASSFGGGSYEQYF

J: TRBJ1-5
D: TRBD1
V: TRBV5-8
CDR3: CASSRGQVSNQPQHF

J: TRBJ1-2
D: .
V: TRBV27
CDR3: CASSLFGKQGYGYTF

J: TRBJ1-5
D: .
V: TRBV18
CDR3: CASSPGRVSNQPQHF

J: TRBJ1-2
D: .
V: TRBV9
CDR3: CASSVSPGLYGYTF

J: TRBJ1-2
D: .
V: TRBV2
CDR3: CASSAQGGYGYTF

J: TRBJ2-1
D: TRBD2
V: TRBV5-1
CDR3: CASSLAAPAGVGYNEQFF